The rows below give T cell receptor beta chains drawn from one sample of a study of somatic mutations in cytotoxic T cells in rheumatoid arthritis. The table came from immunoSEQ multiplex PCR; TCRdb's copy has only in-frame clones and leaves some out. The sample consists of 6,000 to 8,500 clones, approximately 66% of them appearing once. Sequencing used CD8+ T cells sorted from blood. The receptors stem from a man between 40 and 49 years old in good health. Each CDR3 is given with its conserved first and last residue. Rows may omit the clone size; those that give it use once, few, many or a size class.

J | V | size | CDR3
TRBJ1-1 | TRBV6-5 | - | CASSGGGVATEAFF
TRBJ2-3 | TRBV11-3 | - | CASSRVTGPGGDTQYF
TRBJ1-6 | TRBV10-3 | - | CATGDFQGMGLYNSPLHF
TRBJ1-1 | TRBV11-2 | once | CASSPRRGWAEAFF
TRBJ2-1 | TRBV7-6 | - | CASSSHPELAGGPVNEQFF
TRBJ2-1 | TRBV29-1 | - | CSVGTLAGGPDNEQFF
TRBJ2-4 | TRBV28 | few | CASGNRGGSKNIQYF
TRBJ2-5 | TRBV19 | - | CASSIDGRTGETQYF
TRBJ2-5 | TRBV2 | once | CASRAGTGVGETQYF
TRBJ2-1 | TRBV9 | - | CASSVRGRSSYNEQFF
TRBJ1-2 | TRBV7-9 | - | CASSQQGPLSLANYGYTF
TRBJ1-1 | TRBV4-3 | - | CASSQDRYRVPAEAFF
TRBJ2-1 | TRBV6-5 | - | CASSLLAGAYNEQFF
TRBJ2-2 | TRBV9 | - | CASSVTSGGVTGELFF
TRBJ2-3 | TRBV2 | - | CASSAKEGVLTDTQYF
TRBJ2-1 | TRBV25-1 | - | CASSELTEVGEQFF
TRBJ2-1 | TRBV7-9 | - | CASSFSAGGLYEQFF
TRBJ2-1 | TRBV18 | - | CASSPLYSGAVTYNEQFF